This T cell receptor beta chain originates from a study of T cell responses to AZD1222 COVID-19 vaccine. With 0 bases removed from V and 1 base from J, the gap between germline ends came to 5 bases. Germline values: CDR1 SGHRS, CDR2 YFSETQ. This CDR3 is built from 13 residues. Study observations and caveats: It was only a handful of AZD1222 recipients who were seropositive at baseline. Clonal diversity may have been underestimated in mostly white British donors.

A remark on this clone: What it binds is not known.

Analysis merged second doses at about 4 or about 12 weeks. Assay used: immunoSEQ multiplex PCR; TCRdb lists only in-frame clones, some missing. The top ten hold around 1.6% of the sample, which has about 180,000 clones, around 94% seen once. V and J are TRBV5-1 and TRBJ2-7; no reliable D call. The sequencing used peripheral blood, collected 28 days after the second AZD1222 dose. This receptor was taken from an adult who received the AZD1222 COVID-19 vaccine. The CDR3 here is CASSLVVSYEQYF. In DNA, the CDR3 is TGCGCCAGCAGCTTGGTTGTTTCCTACGAGCAGTACTTC.